This TCR beta chain was profiled in a study of blood T cell repertoires in COVID-19. In germline, CDR1 is SGDLS, CDR2 YYNGEE. This CDR3 comprises 17 residues. The V segment lost 3 bases and the J segment 0 bases; nucleotides outside the gene matches: 4. Here immunoSEQ multiplex PCR was the method, and the copy in TCRdb shows in-frame clones only, minus some. In the table there are 150,000 to 250,000 clones, around 75% of which are singletons. This TCR was recovered from a woman aged 35 to 49 with COVID-19, enrolled during active disease. The chain joins TRBV9 to TRBJ2-6; 9 bases align to TRBD1. Source material: peripheral blood. The CDR3 protein is CASSAGQGSSGANVLTF. The CDR3 bases are TGTGCCAGCAGCGCGGGACAGGGAAGCTCTGGGGCCAACGTCCTGACTTTC. The complete variable domain, with remaining parts taken from reference TRBV9 and TRBJ2-6, reads DSGVTQTPKHLITATGQRVTLRCSPRSGDLSVYWYQQSLDQGLQFLIQYYNGEERAKGNILERFSAQQFPDLHSELNLSSLELGDSALYFCASSAGQGSSGANVLTFGAGSRLTVL.